This record looks at one TCR beta chain sequence and its context. The input for sorted-subset replicate PCRs was approximately 190 ng DNA, about 30,000 T cell genomes. Sequencing was performed with immunoSEQ multiplex PCR; in TCRdb, only in-frame clones are kept and a portion is missing. The sample contains about 2 million clones, around 96% of which appear only once. Positive CCR7 selection of CD45RO-negative cells yielded the naive CD8 cells, and terminally differentiated effector memory CD45RA+ cells were excluded. J gave up 7 bases and V 2 bases, and 5 bases lay outside the gene matches. This CDR3 has 15 residues. This record comes from a study of shared clonotypes between healthy human individuals. At the level of the study: Each donor's CD8 memory used one plate, CD8 naive two, each CD4 subset three.

Sequenced material: naive CD8+ T cells sorted from blood. The chain has TRBV5-3 and TRBJ2-3; 12 positions match TRBD1. TRBV5-3 belongs to the ORF category, with a function that is uncertain. This sequence was found in a man aged 18 to 30 in good health. The CDR3 spells CARSFRGQGANTQYF. The CDR3, as DNA: TGTGCCAGAAGCTTTCGGGGACAGGGGGCAAATACGCAGTATTTT.